This T cell receptor beta chain was profiled in a study of shared clonotypes between healthy human individuals. The protocol was immunoSEQ multiplex PCR, while the TCRdb copy is restricted to in-frame clones and leaves out a portion. The data hold roughly 95,000 clones, with roughly half observed a single time. The study enrolled healthy HIV-negative adults without recent acute infections or vaccinations as donors. V shed 5 bases and J shed 6 bases, with 14 bases lying between them. This CDR3 is built from 14 residues. CDR1 and CDR2 from the germline V gene are MGHDK and SYGVNS. Sequencing was performed on PBMCs. This clonotype originated in a woman in her 40s in good health. Some clones in this sample may be carry-over from other donors' samples. This chain joins TRBV25-1 and TRBJ2-1, with unresolved D. The CDR3 is CASSLGSVGNEQFF. The CDR3 region has the DNA TGTGCCAGCAGTTTAGGCAGCGTGGGCAATGAGCAGTTCTTC.